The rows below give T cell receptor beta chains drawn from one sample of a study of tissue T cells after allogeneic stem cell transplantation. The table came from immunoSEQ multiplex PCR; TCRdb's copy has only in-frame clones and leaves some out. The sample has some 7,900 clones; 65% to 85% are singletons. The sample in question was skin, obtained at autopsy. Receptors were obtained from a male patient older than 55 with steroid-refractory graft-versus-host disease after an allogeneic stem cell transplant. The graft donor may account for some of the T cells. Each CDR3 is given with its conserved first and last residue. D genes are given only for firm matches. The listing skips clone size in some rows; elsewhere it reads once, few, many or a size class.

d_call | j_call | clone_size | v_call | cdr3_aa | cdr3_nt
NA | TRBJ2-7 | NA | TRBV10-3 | CAISPALEDEQYF | TGTGCCATCAGTCCTGCCTTGGAGGACGAGCAGTACTTC
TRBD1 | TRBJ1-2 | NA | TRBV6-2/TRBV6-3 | CASSYPPGTGVVYGYTF | TGTGCCAGCAGTTACCCCCCAGGGACAGGGGTTGTCTATGGCTACACCTTC
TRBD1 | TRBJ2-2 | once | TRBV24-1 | CATSGRDRATGELFF | TGTGCCACCAGTGGACGGGACAGGGCTACCGGGGAGCTGTTTTTT
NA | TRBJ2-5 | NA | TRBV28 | CASIQTRETIQETQYF | TGTGCCAGCATCCAAACCAGAGAGACGATTCAAGAGACCCAGTACTTC
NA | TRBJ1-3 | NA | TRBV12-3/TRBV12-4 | CASSSGGNTIYF | TGTGCCAGCAGCTCTGGTGGAAACACCATATATTTT
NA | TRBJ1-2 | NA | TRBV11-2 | CASSRWTDASNYGYTF | TGTGCCAGCAGCCGTTGGACCGACGCTTCTAACTATGGCTACACCTTC
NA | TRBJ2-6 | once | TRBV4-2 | CASSQDNSGANVLTF | TGTGCCAGCAGCCAAGACAACTCTGGGGCCAACGTCCTGACTTTC
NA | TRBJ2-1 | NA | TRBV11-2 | CASSLGAQHGEQFF | TGTGCCAGCAGCTTAGGGGCACAGCACGGTGAGCAGTTCTTC
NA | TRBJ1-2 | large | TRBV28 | CASCSMYRANYGYTF | TGTGCCAGCTGTTCTATGTACAGGGCCAACTATGGCTACACCTTC
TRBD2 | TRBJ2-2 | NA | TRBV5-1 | CASSLLAGGDTGELFF | TGCGCCAGCAGCTTGTTGGCGGGGGGAGACACCGGGGAGCTGTTTTTT
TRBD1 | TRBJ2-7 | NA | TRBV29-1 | CSVGQRNEQYF | TGCAGCGTGGGACAGCGCAACGAGCAGTACTTC
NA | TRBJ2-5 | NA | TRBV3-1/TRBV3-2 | CASSHSSRALETQYF | TGTGCCAGCAGCCATTCTTCCAGGGCGTTAGAGACCCAGTACTTC
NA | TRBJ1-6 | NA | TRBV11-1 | CASSLGRVNSPLHF | TGTGCCAGCAGCTTAGGCAGAGTTAATTCACCCCTCCACTTT
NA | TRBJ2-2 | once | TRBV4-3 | CASSQDSATGELFF | TGCGCCAGCAGCCAAGATAGCGCCACCGGGGAGCTGTTTTTT
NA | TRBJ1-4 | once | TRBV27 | CASSWWGGEKLFF | TGTGCCAGCAGTTGGTGGGGGGGGGAAAAACTGTTTTTT
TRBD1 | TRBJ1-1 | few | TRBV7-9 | CATAQEGARRPFF | TGTGCCACTGCACAGGAGGGGGCGCGTAGACCTTTCTTT
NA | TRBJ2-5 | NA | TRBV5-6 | CASSLAGETQYF | TGTGCCAGCAGCTTGGCAGGGGAGACCCAGTACTTC
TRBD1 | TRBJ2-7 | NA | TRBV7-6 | CASSLGQGAWYEQYF | TGTGCCAGCAGCTTAGGGCAGGGGGCTTGGTACGAGCAGTACTTC
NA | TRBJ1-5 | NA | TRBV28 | CASRDRDRYNQPQHF | TGTGCCAGCAGGGACAGAGACAGGTACAATCAGCCCCAGCATTTT
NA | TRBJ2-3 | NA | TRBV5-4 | CASSLWGDTQYF | TGTGCCAGCAGCTTGTGGGGAGATACGCAGTATTTT
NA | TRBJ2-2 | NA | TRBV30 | CALGLGGGSGELFF | TGTGCCCTCGGTCTGGGGGGTGGGTCCGGGGAGCTGTTTTTT
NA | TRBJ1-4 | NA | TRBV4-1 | CASSLGGEKLFF | TGCGCCAGCAGCCTGGGGGGTGAAAAACTGTTTTTT
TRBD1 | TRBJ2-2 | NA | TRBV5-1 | CASSPGTGDTGELFF | TGCGCCAGCAGTCCCGGGACAGGGGACACCGGGGAGCTGTTTTTT
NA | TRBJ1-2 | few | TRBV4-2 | CASSQATRESGYTF | TGTGCCAGCAGCCAAGCTACCAGGGAATCTGGCTACACCTTC
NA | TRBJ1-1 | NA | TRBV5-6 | CASSTRVTEAFF | TGTGCCAGCAGCACCAGGGTCACTGAAGCTTTCTTT
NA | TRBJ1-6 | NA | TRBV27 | CASSTTGVITPPLHF | TGTGCCAGCAGCACGACTGGGGTGATAACGCCTCCCCTCCACTTT
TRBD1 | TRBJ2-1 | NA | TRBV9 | CASSVAQGVNNEQFF | TGTGCCAGCAGCGTAGCACAGGGGGTCAACAATGAGCAGTTCTTC
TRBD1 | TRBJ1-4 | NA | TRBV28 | CASSGLGQGLGKLFF | TGTGCCAGCAGTGGGCTTGGACAGGGTCTGGGTAAACTGTTTTTT
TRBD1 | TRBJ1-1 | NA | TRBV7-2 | CASSRGGDSAFF | TGTGCCAGCAGCCGGGGCGGGGACAGCGCTTTCTTT
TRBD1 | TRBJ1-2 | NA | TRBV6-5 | CASRGGTGELYGYTF | TGTGCCAGCAGGGGGGGGACAGGCGAACTCTATGGCTACACCTTC
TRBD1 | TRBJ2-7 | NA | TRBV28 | CASSFTTGASYEQYF | TGTGCCAGCAGTTTTACGACAGGGGCCTCCTACGAGCAGTACTTC
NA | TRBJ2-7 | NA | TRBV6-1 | CASSDSPDPQIYEQYF | TGTGCCAGCAGTGATTCCCCGGATCCCCAAATTTACGAGCAGTACTTC
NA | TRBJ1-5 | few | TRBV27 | CASSLHSNQPQHF | TGTGCCAGCAGTTTACATAGCAATCAGCCCCAGCATTTT
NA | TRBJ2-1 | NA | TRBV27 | CASSPLQGEQFF | TGTGCCAGCAGTCCCCTCCAGGGGGAGCAGTTCTTC
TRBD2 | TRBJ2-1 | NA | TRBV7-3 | CASSPETSGGALEQFF | TGTGCCAGCAGCCCAGAGACTAGCGGGGGGGCTCTTGAGCAGTTCTTC
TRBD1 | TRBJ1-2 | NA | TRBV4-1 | CASSLEQQGAEGYTF | TGCGCCAGCAGCCTCGAGCAACAGGGGGCAGAAGGCTACACCTTC
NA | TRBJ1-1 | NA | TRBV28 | CASSLYLDTEAFF | TGTGCCAGCAGTCTCTACCTGGACACTGAAGCTTTCTTT
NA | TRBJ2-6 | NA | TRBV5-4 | CASSLRVSSGANVLTF | TGTGCCAGCAGCTTAAGAGTAAGCTCTGGGGCCAACGTCCTGACTTTC
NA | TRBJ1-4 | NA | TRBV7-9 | CASSFEEQKNEKLFF | TGTGCCAGCAGCTTCGAAGAACAGAAGAATGAAAAACTGTTTTTT
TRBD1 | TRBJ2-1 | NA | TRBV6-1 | CASSEPPTGHNEQFF | TGTGCCAGCAGTGAACCGCCGACAGGGCACAATGAGCAGTTCTTC
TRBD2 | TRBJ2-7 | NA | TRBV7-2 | CASSLEGLAHHEQYF | TGTGCCAGCAGCTTAGAAGGACTAGCTCACCACGAGCAGTACTTC
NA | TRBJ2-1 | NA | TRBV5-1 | CASSWVGGQEQFF | TGCGCCAGCAGCTGGGTAGGGGGGCAGGAGCAGTTCTTC
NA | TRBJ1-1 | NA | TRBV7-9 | CASTLREKNTEAFF | TGTGCCAGCACCCTAAGAGAGAAGAACACTGAAGCTTTCTTT
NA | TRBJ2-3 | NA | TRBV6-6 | CASTRWAQAPTDTQYF | TGTGCCAGCACTCGATGGGCTCAGGCTCCTACAGATACGCAGTATTTT
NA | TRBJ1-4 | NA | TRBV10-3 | CAISKDGTNEKLFF | TGTGCCATCTCGAAGGACGGGACTAATGAAAAACTGTTTTTT
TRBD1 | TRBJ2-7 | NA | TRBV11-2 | CASSLDWYLGTGVPYEQYF | TGTGCCAGCAGCTTAGATTGGTATCTCGGGACAGGGGTTCCCTACGAGCAGTACTTC
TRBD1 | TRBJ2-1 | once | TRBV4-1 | CASSQETSDRAHNEQFF | TGCGCCAGCAGCCAAGAAACTTCAGACAGGGCCCACAATGAGCAGTTCTTC
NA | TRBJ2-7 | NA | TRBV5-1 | CASSTRDGSYEQYF | TGCGCCAGCAGCACACGGGACGGTTCCTACGAGCAGTACTTC
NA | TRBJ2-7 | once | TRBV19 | CASAGSRNYEQYF | TGTGCCAGTGCCGGGTCTCGGAACTACGAGCAGTACTTC
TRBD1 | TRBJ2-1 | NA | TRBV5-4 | CASSPQTGLNEQFF | TGTGCCAGCAGCCCACAGACAGGGCTCAATGAGCAGTTCTTC
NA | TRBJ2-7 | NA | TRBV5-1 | CASSLEAGVSEQYF | TGCGCCAGCAGCTTGGAGGCAGGGGTTTCCGAGCAGTACTTC
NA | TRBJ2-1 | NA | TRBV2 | CASRRGGQHNEQFF | TGTGCCAGCAGGAGGGGGGGACAGCACAATGAGCAGTTCTTC
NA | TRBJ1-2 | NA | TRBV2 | CASSEAANYGYTF | TGTGCCAGCAGTGAGGCAGCCAACTATGGCTACACCTTC